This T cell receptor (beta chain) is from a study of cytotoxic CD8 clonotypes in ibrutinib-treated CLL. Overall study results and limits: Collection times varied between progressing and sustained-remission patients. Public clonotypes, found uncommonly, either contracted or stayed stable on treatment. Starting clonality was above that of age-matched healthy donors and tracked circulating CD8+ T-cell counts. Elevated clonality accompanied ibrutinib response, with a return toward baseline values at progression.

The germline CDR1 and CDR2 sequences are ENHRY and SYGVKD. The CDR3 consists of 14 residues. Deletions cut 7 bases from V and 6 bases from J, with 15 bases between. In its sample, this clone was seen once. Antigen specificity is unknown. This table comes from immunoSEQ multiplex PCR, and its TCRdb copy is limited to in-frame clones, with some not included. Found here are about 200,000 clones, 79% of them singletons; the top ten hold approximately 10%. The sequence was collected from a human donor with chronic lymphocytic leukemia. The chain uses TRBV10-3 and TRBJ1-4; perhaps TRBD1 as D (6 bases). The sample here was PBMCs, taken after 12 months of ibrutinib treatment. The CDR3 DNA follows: TGTGCCATCAATAGCGGGACAAAGGATGAAAAACTGTTTTTT. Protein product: CAINSGTKDEKLFF.